The sequence of this T cell receptor beta chain was determined in a study of T cells in Graves' hyperthyroidism and ophthalmopathy. General study results and limits: In the blood, most expanded thyroid clonotypes above 0.001 appeared as well.

This clonotype was detected only a few times. The antigen remains unidentified. Germline V gene data show CDR1 as SGHDN and CDR2 as FVKESK. V was trimmed by 5 bases and J by 6 bases, leaving 16 bases between them. This CDR3 has 15 amino acids. Recently diagnosed hyperthyroidism of less than 2 months' duration affected patients aged 18 to 65. The diagnoses drew upon clinical symptoms, serum thyroxine and TRAb, thyroid ultrasound and orbital computed tomography. Drawn at first hyperthyroidism diagnosis, the blood sample preceded any ophthalmopathy symptoms. Amplification of TCR beta CDR3 regions used RNA as the template. RT-PCR in the first round (using the HTBI primer set) targeted the TCR CDR3. TCRdb re-called the multiplex PCR reads through MiXCR, storing one row per CDR3 protein. The sample has about 290,000 distinct CDR3 sequences, 15% seen once.

This receptor was taken from a woman aged 50 to 65 with Graves' hyperthyroidism that later progressed to Graves' ophthalmopathy. The sequenced sample was blood. The J gene is TRBJ2-2, the V gene TRBV14; D possibly corresponds to TRBD2 (6 bases). The CDR3 region has the DNA TGTGCCAGCAGCGATCTGCGGGGAAGGTCCGGGGAGCTGTTTTTT. It specifies CASSDLRGRSGELFF.